A selection of T cell receptor beta chains follows, all from one sample in a study of CD4 T cells in relation to SARS-CoV-2 and coronaviruses. Generated by immunoSEQ multiplex PCR, the TCRdb table keeps only in-frame clones and is missing some. The table lists about 38,000 clones, approximately 86% of them singletons. No antigen has been assigned to these receptors. Material for sequencing was naive CD4+ T cells from PBMCs, cultured in vitro. These receptors were taken from an adult with COVID-19. Both conserved end residues are part of each CDR3. A D gene is named only where the DNA matches it firmly. Clone size, where shown, is once, few, many, or a class for clones that have expanded.

D,J,size,V,DNA,CDR3
NA,TRBJ2-1,NA,TRBV3-1/TRBV3-2,TGTGCCAGCAGCCCGCGGTGGCAGGACAATGAGCAGTTCTTC,CASSPRWQDNEQFF
NA,TRBJ2-3,NA,TRBV19,TGTGCCAGTAGTGGGCCGGGTTGGGCAGATACGCAGTATTTT,CASSGPGWADTQYF
TRBD2,TRBJ2-7,NA,TRBV19,TGTGCCAGTAGTATGGCTCTAGCGGACCACCACGAGCAGTACTTC,CASSMALADHHEQYF
TRBD1,TRBJ1-4,NA,TRBV5-1,TGCGCCAGCAGCTCAGGGACAGGGGACGAAAAACTGTTTTTT,CASSSGTGDEKLFF
NA,TRBJ2-5,NA,TRBV27,TGTGCCAGCCGATCGGAGGCGGGGACCCAGTACTTC,CASRSEAGTQYF
TRBD1,TRBJ1-6,NA,TRBV19,TGTGCCAGTAGTACTACCGGGACAGGGTTGTATAATTCACCCCTCCACTTT,CASSTTGTGLYNSPLHF
NA,TRBJ1-1,NA,TRBV10-3,TGTGCCATCAGTGAGTCGACTCTTAGCCGGGGTAAAGGCACTGAAGCTTTCTTT,CAISESTLSRGKGTEAFF
NA,TRBJ2-3,NA,TRBV7-9,TGTGCCAGCAGCTTGGGTGCGGCGGATACGCAGTATTTT,CASSLGAADTQYF
NA,TRBJ2-5,NA,TRBV23-1,TGCGCCAGCAGTCAATCGCCCGGACTGCAAGAGACCCAGTACTTC,CASSQSPGLQETQYF
TRBD2,TRBJ2-1,once,TRBV10-3,TGTGCCATCAGTGGGGGGGGTGGGATTGGCGATGAGCAGTTCTTC,CAISGGGGIGDEQFF